This is a list of T cell receptor beta chains from one sample in a study of blood T cell repertoires in COVID-19. Libraries were prepared by immunoSEQ multiplex PCR; TCRdb keeps only in-frame clonotypes and omits some of them. The table records some 70,000 clones, approximately 91% of them present only once. The specimen sequenced was peripheral blood. These TCRs come from a human donor with active COVID-19. The donor label of this sample is uncertain. CDR3s include the opening cysteine and the closing phenylalanine or tryptophan. A D gene is named only where the DNA matches it firmly. Only part of the rows carry a size: once, few, many, or a class if the clone is expanded.

>-|14|-|TRBJ2-6|TRBV28
CASCGDFGANVLTF
>-|11|-|TRBJ2-7|TRBV7-9
CASSLTDEQYF
>TRBD1|15|-|TRBJ2-7|TRBV6-5
CASSFGTAASYEQYF
>-|12|-|TRBJ2-3|TRBV6-2/TRBV6-3
CASSSTTDTQYF
>TRBD2|15|-|TRBJ2-1|TRBV7-2
CASSITSGGRNEQFF
>TRBD2|14|-|TRBJ2-5|TRBV6-6
CASSRGTSLETQYF
>TRBD1|15|-|TRBJ2-7|TRBV7-9
CASSLEGTGGHEQYF
>TRBD1|13|-|TRBJ2-1|TRBV6-5
CASGRDRGHEQFF
>-|13|-|TRBJ2-7|TRBV30
CATLREVDYEQYF
>-|13|-|TRBJ2-7|TRBV23-1
CASSQRVAYEQYF
>TRBD2|15|-|TRBJ2-1|TRBV9
CASSTLAGGGDEQFF
>-|15|-|TRBJ2-7|TRBV4-3
CASSQEQDGSYEQYF
>-|15|-|TRBJ1-1|TRBV6-2/TRBV6-3
CASSKGAGRGSEAFF
>TRBD2|14|-|TRBJ2-7|TRBV19
CASTRTSISYEQYF
>TRBD2|16|-|TRBJ2-2|TRBV28
CASSLTGLVNTGELFF
>-|12|-|TRBJ1-1|TRBV7-9
CASSSQVEGAFF
>TRBD1|15|-|TRBJ2-7|TRBV10-3
CASSGSGQGLNEQYF
>TRBD2|16|-|TRBJ2-3|TRBV2
CASSDMAGGPIDTQYF
>TRBD2|15|-|TRBJ2-1|TRBV28
CASSLGLAGPDEQFF
>-|16|-|TRBJ2-1|TRBV11-3
CASSLNPAGSYNEQFF
>-|13|few|TRBJ1-1|TRBV2
CASLSQSNTEAFF
>-|12|-|TRBJ1-1|TRBV13
CASSLGRTEAFF
>TRBD1|17|-|TRBJ1-1|TRBV9
CASSTGGTGLRNTEAFF
>TRBD1|15|-|TRBJ1-2|TRBV7-2
CASSARQGALDGYTF
>TRBD2|17|-|TRBJ2-3|TRBV5-1
CASSEGLAGTSTDTQYF
>TRBD2|15|-|TRBJ2-7|TRBV11-2
CASSIQWTSGYEQYF
>TRBD2|16|-|TRBJ2-5|TRBV9
CASSNIAGGIRETQYF
>TRBD2|18|-|TRBJ2-1|TRBV29-1
CSVEAEAQRERPHNEQFF
>TRBD1|15|-|TRBJ1-1|TRBV19
CASSVRQGRNTEAFF
>TRBD2|15|-|TRBJ2-5|TRBV10-1
CASSGRAGVGETQYF
>-|15|once|TRBJ2-2|TRBV5-5
CASSAGTGNTGELFF
>-|15|-|TRBJ1-1|TRBV19
CASRQEGHPNTEAFF
>TRBD2|15|-|TRBJ2-2|TRBV10-1
CASSLGTSNAGELFF
>-|13|-|TRBJ2-7|TRBV27
CASSLRVSYEQYF
>TRBD2|17|-|TRBJ2-1|TRBV6-2/TRBV6-3
CASSYLLTSGINSEQFF
>TRBD2|17|-|TRBJ2-3|TRBV28
CASSSPASGRLTDTQYF
>-|13|-|TRBJ1-2|TRBV12-3/TRBV12-4
CASSLGGSYGYTF
>TRBD1|15|-|TRBJ1-2|TRBV30
CAWSTKTGNNYGYTF
>-|12|once|TRBJ2-7|TRBV4-2
CASSQGLPEQYF
>-|16|-|TRBJ1-5|TRBV28
CASIQGGGVFNQPQHF
>TRBD2|15|-|TRBJ2-7|TRBV11-2
CASSLGPAGAYEQYF
>TRBD2|15|-|TRBJ2-5|TRBV14
CASSFGLAGFETQYF
>TRBD1|14|-|TRBJ2-1|TRBV19
CASRTGQGNNEQFF
>-|15|-|TRBJ2-5|TRBV7-7
CASSLGGRGGETQYF
>TRBD2|13|-|TRBJ2-7|TRBV10-1
CASRAGLAGEQYF
>-|16|-|TRBJ2-7|TRBV11-2
CASSPPRAYDSYEQYF
>-|14|-|TRBJ2-7|TRBV7-8
CASSFPGASYEQYF
>TRBD1|15|-|TRBJ1-6|TRBV7-2
CASSTAAGGDSPLHF
>TRBD2|16|-|TRBJ2-1|TRBV5-1
CASSLETTSGYNEQFF
>TRBD1|15|-|TRBJ1-2|TRBV25-1
CASSDTPTGNYGYTF
>TRBD1|19|-|TRBJ2-6|TRBV7-9
CASSLGQGAVLSGANVLTF
>-|15|-|TRBJ2-4|TRBV20-1
CSASPLVGAAGIQYF